The present TCR beta chain was sequenced within a study of T-cell memory formation after mild COVID-19. TCRdb independently ran MiXCR on the 5' RACE reads; one entry per CDR3 protein. The sample has about 49,000 distinct CDR3 sequences, 27% seen once. This clonotype was counted a single time. Trimming took off 5 bases at V and 2 bases at J, with 10 bases between the two ends. This CDR3 comprises 13 residues. Germline loops: CDR1 SGHVS, CDR2 FNYEAQ. Sequencing used PBMCs or a T cell subset sorted from them (not recorded which). The sequence derives from a man between 18 and 35 years old who had mild COVID-19 (a few samples of this study predate the infection). Cell type and time point are not known. The chain employs TRBV7-6 and TRBJ2-7; D is unresolved. CDR3 bases: TGTGCCAGCAGCCCTGCGGCTACCTACGAGCAGTACTTC. This sequence encodes CASSPAATYEQYF.